One and the same sample provided the 2 T cell receptor beta chains below, sequenced in a study of T cells in Graves' hyperthyroidism and ophthalmopathy. Amplified TCR beta CDR3 regions came from RNA transcripts. The HTBI set primed first-round TCR CDR3 RT-PCR. TCRdb ran MiXCR on the multiplex PCR reads and lists one entry per CDR3 protein. Among approximately 690,000 distinct CDR3 sequences listed, more than 14% were seen once. Sequencing used blood. All receptors derive from a woman in her fifties or sixties with Graves' ophthalmopathy.

This clonotype was detected many times. The rearrangement links TRBV28 to TRBJ1-5, with TRBD1 matching over 8 bases. With 6 bases clipped from V and 4 bases from J, the junction kept 11 bases outside the gene matches. Germline V gene data show CDR1 as MDHEN and CDR2 as SYDVKM. The CDR3 is 16 residues long. CDR3 sequence: CASSPTDRGDNQPQHF. The CDR3 DNA reads TGTGCCAGCAGCCCTACAGACAGGGGCGATAATCAGCCCCAGCATTTT.

This clonotype was counted many times. This chain joins TRBV7-9 and TRBJ2-1, with 8 nucleotides matching TRBD2. Germline V gives CDR1 SEHNR, CDR2 FQNEAQ (reference sequence). CDR3 size: 13 residues. This chain's CDR3 is CATKLGRDNEQFF. The CDR3 bases are TGTGCTACGAAGCTCGGGAGGGACAATGAGCAGTTCTTC.